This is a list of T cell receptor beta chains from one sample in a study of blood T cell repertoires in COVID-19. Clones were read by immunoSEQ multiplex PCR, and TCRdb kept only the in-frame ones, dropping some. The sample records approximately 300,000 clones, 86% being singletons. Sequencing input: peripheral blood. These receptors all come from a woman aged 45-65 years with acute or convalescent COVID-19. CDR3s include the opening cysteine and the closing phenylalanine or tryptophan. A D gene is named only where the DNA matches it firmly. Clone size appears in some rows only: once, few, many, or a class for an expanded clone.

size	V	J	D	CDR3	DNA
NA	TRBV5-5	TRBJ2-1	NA	CASSLGGTYEQFF	TGTGCCAGCAGCTTGGGGGGGACTTATGAGCAGTTCTTC
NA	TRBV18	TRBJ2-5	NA	CASSPGAVETQYF	TGTGCCAGCTCACCAGGGGCGGTGGAGACCCAGTACTTC
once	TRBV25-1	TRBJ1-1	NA	CASSALGTANTEAFF	TGTGCCAGCAGTGCCCTAGGCACCGCGAACACTGAAGCTTTCTTT
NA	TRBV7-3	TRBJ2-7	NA	CASPQRSSYEQYF	TGTGCCAGCCCCCAGCGGAGCTCCTACGAGCAGTACTTC
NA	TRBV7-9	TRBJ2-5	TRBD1	CASEVDRASQYF	TGTGCCAGCGAGGTAGACAGGGCTTCCCAGTACTTC
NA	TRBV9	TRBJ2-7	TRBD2	CASSPGRDTSSYEQYF	TGTGCCAGCAGCCCCGGGAGGGACACCAGCTCCTACGAGCAGTACTTC
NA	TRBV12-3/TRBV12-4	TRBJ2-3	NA	CASGRDTQYF	TGTGCCAGCGGTAGAGATACGCAGTATTTT
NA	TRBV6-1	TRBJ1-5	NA	CASSVAISGHSNQPQHF	TGTGCCAGCAGTGTCGCGATCTCGGGTCATAGCAATCAGCCCCAGCATTTT
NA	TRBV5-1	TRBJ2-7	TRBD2	CASTGGGLTDEQYF	TGCGCCAGCACGGGAGGGGGGCTCACCGACGAGCAGTACTTC
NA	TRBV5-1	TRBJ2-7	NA	CASSPNTGRYEQYF	TGCGCCAGCAGCCCCAACACAGGCCGGTACGAGCAGTACTTC
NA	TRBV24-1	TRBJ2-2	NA	CATSDFPDLDSGGTNTGELFF	TGTGCCACCAGTGATTTCCCCGACTTGGACAGCGGAGGTACGAACACCGGGGAGCTGTTTTTT
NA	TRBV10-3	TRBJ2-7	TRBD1	CAISVFGQGNYEQYF	TGTGCCATCAGTGTGTTCGGACAGGGGAACTACGAGCAGTACTTC
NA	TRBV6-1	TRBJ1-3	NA	CASSERNLAGNTIYF	TGTGCCAGCAGTGAACGAAACCTAGCAGGAAACACCATATATTTT
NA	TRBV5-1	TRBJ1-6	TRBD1	CASRGPGQQPYNSPLHF	TGCGCCAGCAGAGGACCGGGACAGCAGCCCTATAATTCACCCCTCCACTTT
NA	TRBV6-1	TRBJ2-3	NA	CASSELIGHSTDTQYF	TGTGCCAGCAGTGAATTAATAGGACATAGCACAGATACGCAGTATTTT
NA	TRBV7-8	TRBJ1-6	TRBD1	CASRSARTGGQNNSPLHF	TGTGCCAGCAGGTCGGCAAGAACAGGGGGCCAGAATAATTCACCCCTCCACTTT
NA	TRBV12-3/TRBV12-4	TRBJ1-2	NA	CASGEGQNYGYTF	TGTGCCAGCGGGGAGGGACAAAACTATGGCTACACCTTC
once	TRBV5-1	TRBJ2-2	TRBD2	CASSLGISGSGELFF	TGCGCCAGCAGCTTGGGGATTAGCGGGAGCGGGGAGCTGTTTTTT
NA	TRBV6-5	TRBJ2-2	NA	CASTDRNTGELFF	TGTGCCAGCACCGACAGGAACACCGGGGAGCTGTTTTTT
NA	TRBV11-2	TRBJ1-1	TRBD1	CASSLEGGGTGAPNTEAFF	TGTGCCAGCAGCTTAGAAGGTGGTGGGACAGGGGCTCCGAACACTGAAGCTTTCTTT
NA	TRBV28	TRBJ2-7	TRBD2	CASSTLNWGGPYEQYF	TGTGCCAGCAGTACCCTTAACTGGGGAGGGCCCTACGAGCAGTACTTC
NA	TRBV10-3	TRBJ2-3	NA	CAISESGSTDTQYF	TGTGCCATCAGTGAGTCTGGCAGCACAGATACGCAGTATTTT
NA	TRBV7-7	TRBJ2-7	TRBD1	CASSPGQGYSYEQYF	TGTGCCAGCAGCCCAGGACAGGGGTACTCCTACGAGCAGTACTTC
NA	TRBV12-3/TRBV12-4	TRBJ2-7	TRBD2	CASSKREGYEQYF	TGTGCCAGCAGCAAGCGGGAGGGCTACGAGCAGTACTTC
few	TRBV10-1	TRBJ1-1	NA	CASCRSLPGSMNTEAFF	TGCGCCAGCTGCCGGTCCCTCCCAGGCTCTATGAACACTGAAGCTTTCTTT
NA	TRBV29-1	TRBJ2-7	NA	CSVEEMGGGAIEQYF	TGCAGCGTTGAAGAGATGGGTGGAGGTGCGATCGAGCAGTACTTC
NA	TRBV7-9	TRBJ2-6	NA	CASSSLGHLTPGANVLTF	TGTGCCAGCAGCTCATTGGGACACCTAACGCCTGGGGCCAACGTCCTGACTTTC
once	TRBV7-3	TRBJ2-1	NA	CASSLTGQGGDEQFF	TGTGCCAGCAGCTTAACCGGGCAGGGTGGGGATGAGCAGTTCTTC
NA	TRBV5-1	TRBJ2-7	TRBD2	CASSWGLAGESAYEQYF	TGCGCCAGCAGCTGGGGACTAGCGGGAGAGTCTGCCTACGAGCAGTACTTC
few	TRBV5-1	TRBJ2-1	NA	CASSLEGGIINNEQFF	TGCGCCAGCAGCTTGGAGGGCGGGATCATCAACAATGAGCAGTTCTTC
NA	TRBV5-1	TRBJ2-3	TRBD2	CASSLARLAGVSDTQYF	TGCGCCAGCAGCTTGGCGAGACTAGCGGGAGTGAGTGATACGCAGTATTTT
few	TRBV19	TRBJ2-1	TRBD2	CASDTGGRPNNEQFF	TGTGCCAGTGATACGGGCGGGAGACCCAACAATGAGCAGTTCTTC
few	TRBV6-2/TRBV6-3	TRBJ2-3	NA	CASSYPQQANTDTQYF	TGTGCCAGCAGTTACCCCCAGCAGGCGAACACAGATACGCAGTATTTT
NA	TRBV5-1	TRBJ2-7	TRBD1	CASSLEDRGPDEQYF	TGCGCCAGCAGCTTGGAGGACAGGGGGCCAGACGAGCAGTACTTC
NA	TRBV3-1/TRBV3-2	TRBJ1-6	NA	CASSQERDSPLHF	TGTGCCAGCAGCCAAGAGAGAGATTCACCCCTCCACTTT
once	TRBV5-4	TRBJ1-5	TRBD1	CASSLGQGYTPGSGQPQHF	TGTGCCAGCAGCTTGGGACAGGGATACACCCCCGGGTCGGGTCAGCCCCAGCATTTT
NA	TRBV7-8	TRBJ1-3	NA	CASSLTTLVGNTIYF	TGTGCCAGCAGCTTAACAACGTTGGTCGGAAACACCATATATTTT
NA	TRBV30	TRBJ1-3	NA	CAWTEGGDTIYF	TGTGCCTGGACGGAGGGAGGGGACACCATATATTTT
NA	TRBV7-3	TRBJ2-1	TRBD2	CAGSLWLAGSDEQFF	TGTGCCGGCAGCTTATGGCTAGCGGGGTCCGATGAGCAGTTCTTC
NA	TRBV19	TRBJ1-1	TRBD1	CASSMDRGLAFF	TGTGCCAGTAGTATGGACAGGGGGCTAGCTTTCTTT
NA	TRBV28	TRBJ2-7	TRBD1	CASSSAWTGGWEQYF	TGTGCCAGCAGTTCCGCTTGGACAGGGGGCTGGGAGCAGTACTTC
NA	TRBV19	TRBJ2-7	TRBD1	CASSSAGTGNYEQYF	TGTGCCAGTAGTTCCGCCGGGACAGGGAATTACGAGCAGTACTTC